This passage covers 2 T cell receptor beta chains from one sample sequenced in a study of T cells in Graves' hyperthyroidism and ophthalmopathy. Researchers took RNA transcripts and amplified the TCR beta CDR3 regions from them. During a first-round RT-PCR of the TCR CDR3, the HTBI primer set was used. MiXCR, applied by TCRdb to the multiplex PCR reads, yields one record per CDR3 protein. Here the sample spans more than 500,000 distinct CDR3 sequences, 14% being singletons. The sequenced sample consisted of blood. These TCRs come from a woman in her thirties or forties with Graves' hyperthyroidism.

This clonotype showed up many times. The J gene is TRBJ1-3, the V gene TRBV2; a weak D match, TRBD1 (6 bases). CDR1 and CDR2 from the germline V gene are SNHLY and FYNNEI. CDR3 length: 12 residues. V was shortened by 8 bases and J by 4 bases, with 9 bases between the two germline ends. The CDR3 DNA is TGTGCCAGCGGGGACAACGGAAACACCATATATTTT. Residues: CASGDNGNTIYF.

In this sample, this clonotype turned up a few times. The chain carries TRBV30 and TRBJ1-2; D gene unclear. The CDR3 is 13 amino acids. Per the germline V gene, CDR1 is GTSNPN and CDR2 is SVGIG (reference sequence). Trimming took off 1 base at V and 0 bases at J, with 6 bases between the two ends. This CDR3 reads CAWSGAPNYGYTF. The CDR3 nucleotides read TGTGCCTGGAGTGGGGCCCCTAACTATGGCTACACCTTC.